The present TCR beta chain was sequenced within a study of cytomegalovirus exposure and HLA in healthy donors. Study summary: T cells numbering around 190 million yielded some 120 million unique TCR beta sequences in an earlier analysis. The study's findings and limits: With further analysis later on, most CMV-associated TCR beta chains appeared HLA-restricted. For most TCR beta V segments, an earlier analysis put the productive rate at about 87% or about 30% of the time.

On this clone: Its target is unknown.

This PCR relied on a set of 60 Vbeta primers and 13 Jbeta primers. Assay used: immunoSEQ multiplex PCR; TCRdb lists only in-frame clones, some missing. Of approximately 150,000 clones in the sample, around 80% were seen once. At the time of sampling, donors were nominally healthy, though unrecorded immune exposures were likely. CDR1 is SGHNT and CDR2 is YENEEA in the germline V gene. V was clipped by 5 bases and J by 7 bases, with 12 bases between them. There are 14 residues in the CDR3. J is TRBJ1-6 and V is TRBV11-3; D gene uncertain. This clonotype was sampled from a human donor in good health. Sequencing was done on a sample of PBMCs. The CDR3 DNA reads TGTGCCAGCAGCCTACAGCTACTCAATTCACCCCTCCACTTT. Its translation is CASSLQLLNSPLHF.